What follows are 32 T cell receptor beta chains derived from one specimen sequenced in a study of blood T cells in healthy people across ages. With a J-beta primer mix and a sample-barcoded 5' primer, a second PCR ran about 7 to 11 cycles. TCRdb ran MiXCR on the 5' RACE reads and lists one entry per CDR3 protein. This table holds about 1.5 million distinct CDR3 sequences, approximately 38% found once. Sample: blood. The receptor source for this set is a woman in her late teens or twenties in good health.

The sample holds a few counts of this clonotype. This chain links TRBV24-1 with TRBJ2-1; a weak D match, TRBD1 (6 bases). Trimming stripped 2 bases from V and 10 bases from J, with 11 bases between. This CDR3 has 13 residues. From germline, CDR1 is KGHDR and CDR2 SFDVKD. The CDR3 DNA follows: TGTGCCACCAGTGATTCTGGGGGCAACGAGCAGTTCTTC. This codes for CATSDSGGNEQFF.

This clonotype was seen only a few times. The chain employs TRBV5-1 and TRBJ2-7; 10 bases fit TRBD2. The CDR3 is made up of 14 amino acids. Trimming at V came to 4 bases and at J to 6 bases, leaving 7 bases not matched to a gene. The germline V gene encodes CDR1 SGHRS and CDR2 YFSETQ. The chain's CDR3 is CASSLLAGESEQYF. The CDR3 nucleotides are TGCGCCAGCAGCCTCCTAGCGGGAGAAAGCGAGCAGTACTTC.

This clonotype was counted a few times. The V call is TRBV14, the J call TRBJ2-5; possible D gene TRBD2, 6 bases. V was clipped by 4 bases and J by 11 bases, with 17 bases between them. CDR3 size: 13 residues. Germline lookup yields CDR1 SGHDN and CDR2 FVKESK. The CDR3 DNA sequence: TGTGCCAGCAGCCTTGGACTAAACAATGAGCAGTACTTC. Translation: CASSLGLNNEQYF.

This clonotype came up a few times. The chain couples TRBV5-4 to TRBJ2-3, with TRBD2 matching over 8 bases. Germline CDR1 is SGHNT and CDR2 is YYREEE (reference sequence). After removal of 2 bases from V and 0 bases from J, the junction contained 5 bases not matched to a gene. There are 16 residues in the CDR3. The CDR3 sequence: CASSFQRGSSTDTQYF. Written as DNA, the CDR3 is TGTGCCAGCAGCTTCCAGCGGGGGTCTAGCACAGATACGCAGTATTTT.

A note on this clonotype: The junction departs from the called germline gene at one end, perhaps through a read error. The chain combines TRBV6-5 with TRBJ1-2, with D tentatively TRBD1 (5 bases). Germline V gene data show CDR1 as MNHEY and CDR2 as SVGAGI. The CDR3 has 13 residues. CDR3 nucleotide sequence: TGTGCCAGCAGTACGGGGGGGTTCTCTGGCTGCACCTTC. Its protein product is CASSTGGFSGCTF.

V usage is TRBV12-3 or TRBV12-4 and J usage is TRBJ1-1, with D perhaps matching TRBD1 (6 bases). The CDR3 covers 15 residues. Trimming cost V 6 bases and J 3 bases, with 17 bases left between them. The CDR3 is CASRPRDTAHTEAFF. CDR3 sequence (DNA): TGTGCCAGCAGGCCCCGGGACACGGCACACACTGAAGCTTTCTTT.

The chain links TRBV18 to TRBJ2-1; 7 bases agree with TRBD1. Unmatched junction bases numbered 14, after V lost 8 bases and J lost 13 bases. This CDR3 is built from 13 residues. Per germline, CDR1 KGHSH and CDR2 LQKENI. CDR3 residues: CASQGRDRETQFF. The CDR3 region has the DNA TGTGCCAGCCAAGGCCGGGACAGAGAGACCCAGTTCTTC.

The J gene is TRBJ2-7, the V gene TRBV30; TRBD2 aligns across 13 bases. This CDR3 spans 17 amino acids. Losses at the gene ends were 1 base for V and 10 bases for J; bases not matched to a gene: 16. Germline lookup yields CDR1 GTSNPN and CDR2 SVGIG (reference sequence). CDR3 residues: CAWSGPTSGRTYGPQYF. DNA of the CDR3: TGTGCCTGGAGTGGCCCGACTAGCGGGAGGACTTACGGCCCCCAGTACTTC.

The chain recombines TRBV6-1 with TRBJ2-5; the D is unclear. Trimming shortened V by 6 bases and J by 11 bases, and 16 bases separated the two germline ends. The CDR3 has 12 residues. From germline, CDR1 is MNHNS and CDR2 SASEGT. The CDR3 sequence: CASRVQFNEQYF. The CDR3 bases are TGTGCCAGCAGAGTCCAGTTCAATGAGCAGTACTTC.

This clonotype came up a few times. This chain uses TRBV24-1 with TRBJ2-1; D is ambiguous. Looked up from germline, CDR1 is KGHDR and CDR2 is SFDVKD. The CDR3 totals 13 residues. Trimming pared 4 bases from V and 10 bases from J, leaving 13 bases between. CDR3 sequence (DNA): TGTGCCACCAGTGACGACGGGTTCTCGGAGCAGTTCTTC. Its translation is CATSDDGFSEQFF.

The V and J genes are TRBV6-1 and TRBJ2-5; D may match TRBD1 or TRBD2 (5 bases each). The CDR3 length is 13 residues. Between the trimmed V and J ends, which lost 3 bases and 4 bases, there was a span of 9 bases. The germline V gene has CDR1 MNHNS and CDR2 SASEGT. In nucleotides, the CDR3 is TGTGCCAGCAGTGAGATGAGGGGAGAGACCCAGTACTTC. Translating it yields CASSEMRGETQYF.

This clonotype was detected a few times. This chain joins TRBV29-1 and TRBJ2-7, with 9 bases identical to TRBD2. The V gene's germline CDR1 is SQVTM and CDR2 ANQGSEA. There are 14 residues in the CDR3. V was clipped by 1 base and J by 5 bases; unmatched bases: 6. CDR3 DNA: TGCAGCGTTGAAGGGGCGGGAGGGACCGACGAGCAGTACTTC. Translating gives CSVEGAGGTDEQYF.

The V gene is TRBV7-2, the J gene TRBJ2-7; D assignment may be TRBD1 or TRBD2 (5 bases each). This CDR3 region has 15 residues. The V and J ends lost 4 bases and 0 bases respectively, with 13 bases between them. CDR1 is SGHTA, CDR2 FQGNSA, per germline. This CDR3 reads CASSWGTYSSYEQYF. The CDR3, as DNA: TGTGCCAGCAGCTGGGGGACGTATAGCTCCTACGAGCAGTACTTC.

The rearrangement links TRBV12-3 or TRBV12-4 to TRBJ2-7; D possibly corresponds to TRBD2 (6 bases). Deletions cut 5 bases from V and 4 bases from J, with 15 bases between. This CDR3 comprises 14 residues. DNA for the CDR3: TGTGCCAGCAGTCCGCTAGCGTTTTCATACGAGCAGTACTTC. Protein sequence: CASSPLAFSYEQYF.

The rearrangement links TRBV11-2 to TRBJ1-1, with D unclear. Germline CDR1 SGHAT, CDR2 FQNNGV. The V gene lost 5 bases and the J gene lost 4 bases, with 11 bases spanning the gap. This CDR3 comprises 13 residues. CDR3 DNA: TGTGCCAGCAGCGGGAACGGAATCACTGAAGCTTTCTTT. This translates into CASSGNGITEAFF. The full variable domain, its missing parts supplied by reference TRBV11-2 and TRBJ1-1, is EAGVAQSPRYKIIEKRQSVAFWCNPISGHATLYWYQQILGQGPKLLIQFQNNGVVDDSQLPKDRFSAERLKGVDSTLKIQPAKLEDSAVYLCASSGNGITEAFFGQGTRLTVV.

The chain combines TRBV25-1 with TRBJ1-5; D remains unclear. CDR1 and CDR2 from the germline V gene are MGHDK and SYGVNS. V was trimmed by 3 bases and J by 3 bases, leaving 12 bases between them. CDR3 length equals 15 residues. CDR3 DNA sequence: TGTGCCAGCAGTGATTCCAGACTAAACAATCAGCCCCAGCATTTT. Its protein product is CASSDSRLNNQPQHF.

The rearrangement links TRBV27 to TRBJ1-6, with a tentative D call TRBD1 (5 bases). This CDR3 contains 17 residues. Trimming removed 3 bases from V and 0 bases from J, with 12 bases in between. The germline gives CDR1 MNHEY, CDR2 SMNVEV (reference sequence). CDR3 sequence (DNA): TGTGCCAGCAGTTTGAGCGGGGGATTCTCCTATAATTCACCCCTCCACTTT. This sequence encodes CASSLSGGFSYNSPLHF.

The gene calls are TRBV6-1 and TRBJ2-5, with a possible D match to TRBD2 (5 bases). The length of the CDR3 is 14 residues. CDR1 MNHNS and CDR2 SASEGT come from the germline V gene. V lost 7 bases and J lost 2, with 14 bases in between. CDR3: CASIRGDTQETQYF. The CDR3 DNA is TGTGCCAGCATACGGGGTGACACTCAAGAGACCCAGTACTTC.

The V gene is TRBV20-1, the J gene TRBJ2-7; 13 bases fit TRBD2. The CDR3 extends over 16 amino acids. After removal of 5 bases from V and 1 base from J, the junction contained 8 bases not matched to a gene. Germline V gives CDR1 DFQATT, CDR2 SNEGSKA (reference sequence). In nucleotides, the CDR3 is TGCAGTGCTTTTAGGACTAGCGGGAGCCCGTCCTACGAGCAGTACTTC. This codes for CSAFRTSGSPSYEQYF.

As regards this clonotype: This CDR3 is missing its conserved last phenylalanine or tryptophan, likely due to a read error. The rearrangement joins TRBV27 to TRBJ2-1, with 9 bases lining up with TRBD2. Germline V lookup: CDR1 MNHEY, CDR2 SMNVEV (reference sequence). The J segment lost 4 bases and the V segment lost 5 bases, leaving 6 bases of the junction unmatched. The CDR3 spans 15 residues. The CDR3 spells CASSHRLAEYNEQFC. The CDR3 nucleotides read TGTGCCAGCAGTCACAGACTAGCGGAATACAATGAGCAGTTCTGC.

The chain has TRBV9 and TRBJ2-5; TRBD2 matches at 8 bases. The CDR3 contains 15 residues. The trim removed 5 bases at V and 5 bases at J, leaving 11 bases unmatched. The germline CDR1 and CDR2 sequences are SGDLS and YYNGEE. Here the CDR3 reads CASSPTGLGGETQYF. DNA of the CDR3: TGTGCCAGCAGTCCTACGGGACTAGGGGGGGAGACCCAGTACTTC.

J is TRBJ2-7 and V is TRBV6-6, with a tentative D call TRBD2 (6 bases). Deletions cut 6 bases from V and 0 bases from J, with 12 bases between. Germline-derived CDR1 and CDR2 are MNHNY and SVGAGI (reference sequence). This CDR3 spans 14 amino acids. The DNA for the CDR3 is TGTGCCAGCAGGCGGGACCCTAACTCCTACGAGCAGTACTTC. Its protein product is CASRRDPNSYEQYF.

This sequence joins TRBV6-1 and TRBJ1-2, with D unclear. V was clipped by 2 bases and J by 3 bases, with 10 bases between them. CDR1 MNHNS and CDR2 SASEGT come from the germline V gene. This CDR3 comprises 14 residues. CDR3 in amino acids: CASSEPSLDYGYTF. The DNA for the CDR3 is TGTGCCAGCAGTGAACCCTCTTTGGACTATGGCTACACCTTC.

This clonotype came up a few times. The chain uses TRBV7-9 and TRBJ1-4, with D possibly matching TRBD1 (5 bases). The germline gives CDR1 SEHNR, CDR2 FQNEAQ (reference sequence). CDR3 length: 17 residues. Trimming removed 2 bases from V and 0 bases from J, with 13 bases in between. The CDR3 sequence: CASSLPTGSSTNEKLFF. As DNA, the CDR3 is TGTGCCAGCAGCTTACCTACAGGTTCCTCAACTAATGAAAAACTGTTTTTT.

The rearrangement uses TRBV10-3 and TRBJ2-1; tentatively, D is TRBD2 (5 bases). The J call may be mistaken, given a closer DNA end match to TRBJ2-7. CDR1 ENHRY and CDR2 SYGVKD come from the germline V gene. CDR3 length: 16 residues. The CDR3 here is CAIMGSRVSSYNEQYF. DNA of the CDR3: TGTGCCATCATGGGTTCGAGGGTGAGCTCCTACAATGAGCAGTACTTC.

The DNA for the CDR3 is TGTGCCAGCAGCCCCCCAGGGGTAAGGGCTGAAGCTTTCTTT. This encodes CASSPPGVRAEAFF. V usage is TRBV28 and J usage is TRBJ1-1; tentatively, D is TRBD1 (6 bases). The V gene's germline CDR1 is MDHEN and CDR2 SYDVKM. The V and J ends lost 6 bases and 6 bases respectively, with 17 bases between them. The CDR3 consists of 14 residues.

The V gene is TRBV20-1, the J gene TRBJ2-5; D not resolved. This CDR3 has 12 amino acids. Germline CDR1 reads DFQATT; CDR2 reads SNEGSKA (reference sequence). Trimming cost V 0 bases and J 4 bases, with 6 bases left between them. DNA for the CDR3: TGCAGTGCTAGAGATCACCGAGAGACCCAGTACTTC. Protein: CSARDHRETQYF.

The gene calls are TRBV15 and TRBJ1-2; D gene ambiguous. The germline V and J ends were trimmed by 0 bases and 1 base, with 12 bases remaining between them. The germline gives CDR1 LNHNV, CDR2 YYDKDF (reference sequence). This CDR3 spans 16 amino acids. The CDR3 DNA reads TGTGCCACCAGCAGAGATAAGGCAGCGAGTAACTATGGCTACACCTTC. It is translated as CATSRDKAASNYGYTF.

CDR3 in amino acids: CASTRDGNQPQHF. The DNA of the CDR3 is TGTGCCAGCACTAGGGACGGGAATCAGCCCCAGCATTTT. The chain combines TRBV2 with TRBJ1-5; possible D gene TRBD1, 5 bases. Germline CDR1 reads SNHLY; CDR2 reads FYNNEI. V was cut by 7 bases and J by 4 bases, with 11 bases left in between. The CDR3 loop spans 13 amino acids.

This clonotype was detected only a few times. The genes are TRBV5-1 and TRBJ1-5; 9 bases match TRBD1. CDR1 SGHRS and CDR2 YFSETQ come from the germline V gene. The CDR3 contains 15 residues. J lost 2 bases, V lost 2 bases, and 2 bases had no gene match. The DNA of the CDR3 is TGCGCCAGCAGCTTACAGGGGGCAGGCAATCAGCCCCAGCATTTT. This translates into CASSLQGAGNQPQHF.

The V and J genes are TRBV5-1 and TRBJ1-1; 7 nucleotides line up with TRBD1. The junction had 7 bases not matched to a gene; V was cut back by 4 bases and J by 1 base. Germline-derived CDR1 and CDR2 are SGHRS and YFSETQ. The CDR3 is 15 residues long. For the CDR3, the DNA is TGCGCCAGCAGCACAGGGGCGACACGGAACACTGAAGCTTTCTTT. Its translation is CASSTGATRNTEAFF.

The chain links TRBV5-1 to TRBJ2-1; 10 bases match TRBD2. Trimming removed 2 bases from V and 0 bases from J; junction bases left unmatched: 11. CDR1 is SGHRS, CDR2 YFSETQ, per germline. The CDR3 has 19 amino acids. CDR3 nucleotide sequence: TGCGCCAGCAGCTTAGGACCGGGACTAGCGAAGAGCTCCTACAATGAGCAGTTCTTC. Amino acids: CASSLGPGLAKSSYNEQFF.